The 18 T cell receptor beta chains reported below all come from one sample, sequenced in a study of patients and donors after allogeneic stem cell transplantation. Using its own MiXCR run on the RT-PCR reads, TCRdb lists one record per CDR3 protein. The sample yields 920,000 or so distinct CDR3 sequences, around 17% seen once. What was sequenced was blood, either unsorted or a sorted T cell fraction (not recorded which). The receptors were gathered from a human donor who was either an allogeneic HSCT recipient or a stem cell or donor lymphocyte infusion donor (not recorded which). It is not recorded whose cells these are; they may come from a transplant donor.

This chain joins TRBV14 and TRBJ2-3, with D uncertain. CDR3 length equals 17 residues. V shed 0 bases and J shed 0 bases, with 13 bases lying between them. Germline CDR1 SGHDN, CDR2 FVKESK. The CDR3 bases are TGTGCCAGCAGCCAAGATCCTGCACGTATAAGCACAGATACGCAGTATTTT. It translates to CASSQDPARISTDTQYF.

This clonotype has a handful of counts. The CDR3 DNA is TGTGCCGGGTGTGGGAGGGACTGGAGGGCTTTCTTT. Residues: CAGCGRDWRAFF. The rearrangement uses TRBV30 and TRBJ1-1; TRBD1 might be the D (5 bases). V lost 8 bases and J lost 11, with 21 bases in between. The CDR3 runs to 12 residues. From germline, CDR1 is GTSNPN and CDR2 SVGIG (reference sequence).

The chain uses TRBV11-2 and TRBJ1-2; 9 positions agree with TRBD1. The CDR3 is 17 amino acids. The germline gives CDR1 SGHAT, CDR2 FQNNGV. J gave up 2 bases and V 4 bases, and 11 bases lay outside the gene matches. Here the CDR3 reads CASSSIRDRVANYGYTF. The CDR3 DNA reads as TGTGCCAGCAGCTCCATCCGGGACAGGGTGGCGAACTATGGCTACACCTTC. The full variable domain, with the rest looked up from reference TRBV11-2 and TRBJ1-2, is EAGVAQSPRYKIIEKRQSVAFWCNPISGHATLYWYQQILGQGPKLLIQFQNNGVVDDSQLPKDRFSAERLKGVDSTLKIQPAKLEDSAVYLCASSSIRDRVANYGYTFGSGTRLTVV.

The chain is built from TRBV29-1 and TRBJ1-2; 7 bases match TRBD1. CDR1 is SQVTM and CDR2 is ANQGSEA in the germline V gene. J was trimmed by 5 bases and V by 0 bases; bases with no gene match: 6. This CDR3 spans 14 amino acids. For the CDR3, the DNA is TGCAGCGTTGAAGAGGGACAGAATAGATATGGCTACACCTTC. The encoded protein is CSVEEGQNRYGYTF.

The chain is built from TRBV20-1 and TRBJ2-7; D is perhaps TRBD2 (5 bases). Germline V gene data show CDR1 as DFQATT and CDR2 as SNEGSKA (reference sequence). The CDR3 has 15 amino acids. V lost 0 bases and J 0 bases, leaving 12 bases between the germline ends. In DNA form, the CDR3 reads TGCAGTGCTAGAGATGGAATGGCGGGCTCCTACGAGCAGTACTTC. Translating gives CSARDGMAGSYEQYF.

The genes are TRBV27 and TRBJ2-1; D may correspond to TRBD1 or TRBD2 (6 bases each). V lost 0 bases, J lost 5 bases, and 17 bases lay in between. The V gene's germline CDR1 is MNHEY and CDR2 SMNVEV (reference sequence). The CDR3 length is 17 residues. CDR3 loop: CASSLSLGGLSHNEQFF. For the CDR3, the DNA is TGTGCCAGCAGTTTATCGCTTGGGGGGCTGAGCCACAATGAGCAGTTCTTC.

This clonotype was counted between two and nine times. The V gene is TRBV28, the J gene TRBJ2-1, with D hard to call. Trimming took off 7 bases at V and 7 bases at J, with 14 bases between the two ends. The V gene's germline CDR1 is MDHEN and CDR2 SYDVKM. CDR3 length equals 13 residues. For the CDR3, the DNA is TGTGCCAGCAAAGCTGGCGGTAGGAATGAGCAGTTCTTC. The encoded protein is CASKAGGRNEQFF.

This clonotype was seen a few times. The V and J genes are TRBV12-3 or TRBV12-4 and TRBJ2-1; D is perhaps TRBD1 or TRBD2 (5 bases each). The ends were cut back, 2 bases at V and 3 bases at J, with 14 bases in the middle. The CDR3 consists of 16 residues. Here the CDR3 reads CASSLISGTLYNEQFF. CDR3 in DNA: TGTGCCAGCAGTTTAATTTCAGGGACCCTCTACAATGAGCAGTTCTTC.

This clonotype was detected only a few times. This rearrangement joins TRBV7-3 to TRBJ2-1; 7 bases match TRBD2. The CDR3 runs 16 residues. Germline V gene sequence: CDR1 SGHTA, CDR2 FQGTGA. Unmatched junction bases numbered 7, after V lost 5 bases and J lost 0 bases. CDR3: CASSPYGGSSYNEQFF. CDR3 sequence (DNA): TGTGCCAGCAGCCCCTACGGGGGGAGCTCCTACAATGAGCAGTTCTTC.

CDR3 bases: TGCAGTGCGTGGAGGCTAGCGGCCACAGATACGCAGTATTTT. Protein: CSAWRLAATDTQYF. V gene TRBV20-1 combines with J gene TRBJ2-3; 7 nucleotides line up with TRBD2. The CDR3 loop spans 14 amino acids. J was trimmed by 2 bases and V by 6 bases; bases with no gene match: 8. CDR1 is DFQATT, CDR2 SNEGSKA, per germline (reference sequence).

The rearrangement links TRBV20-1 to TRBJ2-7; 8 nucleotides line up with TRBD2. Germline-derived CDR1 and CDR2 are DFQATT and SNEGSKA (reference sequence). The CDR3 extends over 14 amino acids. V gave up 3 bases and J gave up 6 bases; unmatched junction bases: 10. The CDR3 sequence is CSASLLAVTGEQYF. The CDR3, as DNA: TGCAGTGCTAGCTTACTAGCGGTAACGGGCGAGCAGTACTTC.

This clonotype was detected only a few times. V gene TRBV12-3 or TRBV12-4 combines with J gene TRBJ1-3; TRBD1 agrees at 8 bases. The CDR3 has 16 residues. Losses at the gene ends were 4 bases for V and 2 bases for J; bases not matched to a gene: 7. The CDR3 reads CASSSIGQGPGNTIYF. CDR3 DNA sequence: TGTGCCAGCAGTTCGATCGGACAGGGCCCTGGAAACACCATATATTTT.

The sample holds a few counts of this clonotype. The rearrangement uses TRBV24-1 and TRBJ2-3; D might be TRBD1 (5 bases). The CDR3 contains 15 residues. From germline, CDR1 is KGHDR and CDR2 SFDVKD. V was pared by 2 bases and J by 4 bases, with 12 bases between. The CDR3 sequence: CATSDSRAAADTQYF. CDR3 DNA sequence: TGTGCCACCAGTGATTCCAGGGCTGCCGCAGATACGCAGTATTTT.

This clonotype turned up a few times. The J gene is TRBJ1-2, the V gene TRBV4-3; no clear D. Germline loops: CDR1 LGHNA, CDR2 YSLEER. This CDR3 comprises 15 residues. The germline V and J ends were trimmed by 0 bases and 5 bases, with 13 bases remaining between them. This CDR3 reads CASSQDRRGLYGYTF. CDR3 in DNA: TGCGCCAGCAGCCAAGATCGTCGGGGTCTTTATGGCTACACCTTC.

This clonotype showed up just a few times. This rearrangement joins TRBV11-2 to TRBJ2-6; 9 bases fit TRBD1. CDR1 SGHAT and CDR2 FQNNGV come from the germline V gene. The CDR3 covers 20 residues. V dropped 5 bases and J dropped 0; count of bases not matched to a gene: 14. The CDR3 DNA follows: TGTGCCAGCAGCCTTCCCGGGACAGGGTATGGGAGCTCTGGGGCCAACGTCCTGACTTTC. It encodes CASSLPGTGYGSSGANVLTF. Full variable domain (outside the CDR3, taken from reference TRBV11-2 and TRBJ2-6): EAGVAQSPRYKIIEKRQSVAFWCNPISGHATLYWYQQILGQGPKLLIQFQNNGVVDDSQLPKDRFSAERLKGVDSTLKIQPAKLEDSAVYLCASSLPGTGYGSSGANVLTFGAGSRLTVL.

The V gene is TRBV30, the J gene TRBJ1-2, with unresolved D. The CDR3 loop spans 11 amino acids. Trimming shortened V by 3 bases and J by 2 bases, and 4 bases separated the two germline ends. In germline, CDR1 is GTSNPN, CDR2 SVGIG (reference sequence). Written as DNA, the CDR3 is TGTGCCTGGAGGGCCAACTATGGCTACACCTTC. Residues: CAWRANYGYTF.

The CDR3 here is CASSGNRDSAGPLHF. As DNA, the CDR3 is TGCGCCAGCAGCGGCAACCGGGACAGCGCGGGACCCCTCCACTTT. The rearrangement uses TRBV5-1 and TRBJ1-6; 7 nucleotides align to TRBD1. V dropped 4 bases and J dropped 12; count of bases not matched to a gene: 13. The CDR3 sequence is 15 residues long. CDR1 is SGHRS and CDR2 is YFSETQ in the germline V gene.

This clonotype was seen just once. V usage is TRBV6-2 or TRBV6-3 and J usage is TRBJ2-1; 10 bases map to TRBD1. This CDR3 spans 14 amino acids. Trimming took 5 bases from V and 9 from J; bases not matched to a gene: 7. Germline V gene data show CDR1 as MNHEY and CDR2 as SVGEGT. CDR3 sequence (DNA): TGTGCCAGCAGTCTCCCGGGACAGGGGTTTGAGCAGTTCTTC. Amino acid sequence: CASSLPGQGFEQFF.